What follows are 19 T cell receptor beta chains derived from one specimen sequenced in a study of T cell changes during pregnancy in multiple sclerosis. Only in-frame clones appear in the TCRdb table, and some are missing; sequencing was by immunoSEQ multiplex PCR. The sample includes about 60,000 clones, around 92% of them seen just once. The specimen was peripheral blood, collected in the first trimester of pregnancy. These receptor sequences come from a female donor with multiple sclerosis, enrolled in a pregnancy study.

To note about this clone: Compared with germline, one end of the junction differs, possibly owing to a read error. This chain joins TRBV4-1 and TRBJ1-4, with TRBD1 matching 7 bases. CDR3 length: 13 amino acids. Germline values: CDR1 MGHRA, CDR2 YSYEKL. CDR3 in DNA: TGCGCCAGCAGCCAGTCTACGGGACAGCCACTGACTTTT. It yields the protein CASSQSTGQPLTF.

The DNA of the CDR3 is TGTGCCAGTAGCCTATTTACAGGGGAGATAGAGACCCAGTACTTC. Its protein product is CASSLFTGEIETQYF. The chain is built from TRBV19 and TRBJ2-5, with 7 bases identical to TRBD1. Germline V gene data show CDR1 as LNHDA and CDR2 as SQIVND (reference sequence). V gave up 6 bases and J gave up 4 bases; unmatched junction bases: 11. This CDR3 region has 15 residues.

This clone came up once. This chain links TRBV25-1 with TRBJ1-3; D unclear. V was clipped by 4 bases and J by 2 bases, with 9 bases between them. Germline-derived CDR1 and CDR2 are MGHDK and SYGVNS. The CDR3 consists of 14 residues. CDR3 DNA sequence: TGTGCCAGCAGTGTCTTGCAGGCTGGAAACACCATATATTTT. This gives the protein CASSVLQAGNTIYF.

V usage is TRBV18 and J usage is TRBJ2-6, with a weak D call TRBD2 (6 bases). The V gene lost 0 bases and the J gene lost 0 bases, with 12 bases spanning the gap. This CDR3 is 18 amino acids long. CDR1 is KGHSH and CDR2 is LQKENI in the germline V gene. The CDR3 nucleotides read TGTGCCAGCTCACCACCGCGGGTAGCGGTCTCTGGGGCCAACGTCCTGACTTTC. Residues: CASSPPRVAVSGANVLTF.

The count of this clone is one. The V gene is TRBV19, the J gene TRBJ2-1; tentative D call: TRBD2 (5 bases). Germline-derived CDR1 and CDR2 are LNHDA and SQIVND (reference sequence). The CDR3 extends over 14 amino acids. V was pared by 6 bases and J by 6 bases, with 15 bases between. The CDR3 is CASRSRGSSNEQFF. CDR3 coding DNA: TGTGCCAGTAGGTCACGGGGAAGTAGCAATGAGCAGTTCTTC. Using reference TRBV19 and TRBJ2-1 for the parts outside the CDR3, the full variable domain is DGGITQSPKYLFRKEGQNVTLSCEQNLNHDAMYWYRQDPGQGLRLIYYSQIVNDFQKGDIAEGYSVSREKKESFPLTVTSAQKNPTAFYLCASRSRGSSNEQFFGPGTRLTVL.

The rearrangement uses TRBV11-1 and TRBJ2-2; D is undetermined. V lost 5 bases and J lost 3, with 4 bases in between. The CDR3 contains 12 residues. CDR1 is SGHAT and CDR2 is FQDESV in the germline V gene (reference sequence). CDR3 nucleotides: TGTGCCAGCAGCCCAGACACCGGGGAGCTGTTTTTT. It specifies CASSPDTGELFF.

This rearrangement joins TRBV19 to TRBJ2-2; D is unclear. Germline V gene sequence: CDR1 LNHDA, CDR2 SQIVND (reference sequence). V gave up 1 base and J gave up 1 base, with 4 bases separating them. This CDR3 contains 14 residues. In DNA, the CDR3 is TGTGCCAGTAGTATAGCAGAGAACACCGGGGAGCTGTTTTTT. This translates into CASSIAENTGELFF.

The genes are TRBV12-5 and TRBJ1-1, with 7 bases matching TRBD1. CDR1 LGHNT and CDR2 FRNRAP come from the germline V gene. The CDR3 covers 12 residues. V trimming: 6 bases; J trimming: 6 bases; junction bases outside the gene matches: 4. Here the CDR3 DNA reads TGTGCTAGTGGCGGGGACAGAGCTGAAGCTTTCTTT. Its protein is CASGGDRAEAFF.

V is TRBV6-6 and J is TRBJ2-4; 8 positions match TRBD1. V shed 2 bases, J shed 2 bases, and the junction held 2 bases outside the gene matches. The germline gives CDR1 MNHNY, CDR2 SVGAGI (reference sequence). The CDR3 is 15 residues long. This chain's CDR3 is CASSYTGGSKNIQYF. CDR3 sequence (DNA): TGTGCCAGCAGTTACACAGGGGGATCCAAAAACATTCAGTACTTC.

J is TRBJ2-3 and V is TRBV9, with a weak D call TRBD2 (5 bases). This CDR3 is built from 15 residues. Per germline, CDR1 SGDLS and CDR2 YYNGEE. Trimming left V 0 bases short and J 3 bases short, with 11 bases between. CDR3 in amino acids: CASSVGGSFTDTQYF. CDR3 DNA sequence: TGTGCCAGCAGCGTAGGAGGGAGTTTTACAGATACGCAGTATTTT.

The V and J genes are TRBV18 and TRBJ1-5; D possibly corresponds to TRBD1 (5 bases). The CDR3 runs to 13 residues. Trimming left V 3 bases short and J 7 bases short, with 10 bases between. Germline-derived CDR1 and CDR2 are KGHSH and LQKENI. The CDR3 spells CASSPGRDQPQHF. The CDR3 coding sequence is TGTGCCAGCTCACCCGGGAGGGACCAGCCCCAGCATTTT.

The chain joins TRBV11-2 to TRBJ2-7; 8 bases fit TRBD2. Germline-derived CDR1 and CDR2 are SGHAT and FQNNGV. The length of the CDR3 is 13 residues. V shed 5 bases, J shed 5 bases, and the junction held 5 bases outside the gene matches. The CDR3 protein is CASSLGGADEQYF. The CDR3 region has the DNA TGTGCCAGCAGCCTCGGGGGGGCCGACGAGCAGTACTTC.

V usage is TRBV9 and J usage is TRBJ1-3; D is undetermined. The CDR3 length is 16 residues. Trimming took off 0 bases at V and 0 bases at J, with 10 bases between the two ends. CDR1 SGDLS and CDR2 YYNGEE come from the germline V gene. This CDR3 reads CASSVDPRSSGNTIYF. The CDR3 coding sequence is TGTGCCAGCAGCGTAGATCCCCGGAGCTCTGGAAACACCATATATTTT.

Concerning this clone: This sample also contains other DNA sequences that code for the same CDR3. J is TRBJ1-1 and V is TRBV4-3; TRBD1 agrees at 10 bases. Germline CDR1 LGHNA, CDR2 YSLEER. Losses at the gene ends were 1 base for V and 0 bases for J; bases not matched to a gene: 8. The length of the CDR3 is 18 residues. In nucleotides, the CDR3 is TGCGCCAGCAGCCAAGGGGGGACAGGGGATGGGATGAACACTGAAGCTTTCTTT. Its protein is CASSQGGTGDGMNTEAFF.

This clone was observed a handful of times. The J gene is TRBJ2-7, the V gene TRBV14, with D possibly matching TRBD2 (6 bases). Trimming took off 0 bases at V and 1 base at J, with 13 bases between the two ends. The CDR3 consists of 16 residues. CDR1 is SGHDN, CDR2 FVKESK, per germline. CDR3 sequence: CASSQEGGSWSYEQYF. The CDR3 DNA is TGTGCCAGCAGCCAAGAGGGGGGTTCTTGGTCCTACGAGCAGTACTTC. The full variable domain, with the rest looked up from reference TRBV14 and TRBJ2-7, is EAGVTQFPSHSVIEKGQTVTLRCDPISGHDNLYWYRRVMGKEIKFLLHFVKESKQDESGMPNNRFLAERTGGTYSTLKVQPAELEDSGVYFCASSQEGGSWSYEQYFGPGTRLTVT.

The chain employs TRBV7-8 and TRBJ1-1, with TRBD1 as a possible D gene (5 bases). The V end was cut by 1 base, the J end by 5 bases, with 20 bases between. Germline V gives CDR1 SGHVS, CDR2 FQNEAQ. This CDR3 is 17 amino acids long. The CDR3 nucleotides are TGTGCCAGCAGCTTAGGCATAGGGACTGGGGGAAGGACTGAAGCTTTCTTT. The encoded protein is CASSLGIGTGGRTEAFF.

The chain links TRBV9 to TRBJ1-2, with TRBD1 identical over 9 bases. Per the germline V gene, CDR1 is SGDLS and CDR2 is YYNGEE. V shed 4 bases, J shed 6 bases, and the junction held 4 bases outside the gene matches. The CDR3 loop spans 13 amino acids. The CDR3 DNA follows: TGTGCCAGCAGCTTGACAGGGGGTAATGGCTACACCTTC. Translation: CASSLTGGNGYTF.

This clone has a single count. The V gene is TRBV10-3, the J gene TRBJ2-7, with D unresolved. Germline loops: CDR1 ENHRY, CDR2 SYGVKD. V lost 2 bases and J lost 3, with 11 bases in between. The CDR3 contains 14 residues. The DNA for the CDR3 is TGTGCCATCAGTGAGACCCGGGTGAACTACGAGCAGTACTTC. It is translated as CAISETRVNYEQYF.

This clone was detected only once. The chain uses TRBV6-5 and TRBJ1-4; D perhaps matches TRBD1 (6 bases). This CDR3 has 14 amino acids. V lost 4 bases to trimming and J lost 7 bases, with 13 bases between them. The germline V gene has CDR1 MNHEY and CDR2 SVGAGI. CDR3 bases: TGTGCCAGCAGTTTAGAGGCCAGGGGTGAAAAACTGTTTTTT. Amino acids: CASSLEARGEKLFF.